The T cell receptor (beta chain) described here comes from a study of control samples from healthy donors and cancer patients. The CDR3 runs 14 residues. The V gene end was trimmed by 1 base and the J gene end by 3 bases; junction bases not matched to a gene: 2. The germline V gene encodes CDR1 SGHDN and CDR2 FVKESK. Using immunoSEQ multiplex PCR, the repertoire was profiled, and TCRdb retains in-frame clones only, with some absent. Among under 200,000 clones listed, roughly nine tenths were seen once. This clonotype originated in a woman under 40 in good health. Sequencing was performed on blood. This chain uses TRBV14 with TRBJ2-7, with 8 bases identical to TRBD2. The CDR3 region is CASSQGRGGYEQYF. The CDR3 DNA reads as TGTGCCAGCAGCCAAGGCCGGGGGGGCTACGAGCAGTACTTC.